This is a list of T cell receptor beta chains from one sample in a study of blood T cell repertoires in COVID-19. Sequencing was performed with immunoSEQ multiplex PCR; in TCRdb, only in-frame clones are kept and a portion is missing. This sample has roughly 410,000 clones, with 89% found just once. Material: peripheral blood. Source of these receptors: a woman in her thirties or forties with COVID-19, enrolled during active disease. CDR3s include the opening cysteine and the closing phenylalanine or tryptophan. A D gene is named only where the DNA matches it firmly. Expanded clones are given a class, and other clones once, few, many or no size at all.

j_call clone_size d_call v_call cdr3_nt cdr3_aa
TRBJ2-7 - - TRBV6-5 TGTGCCAGCAGTTACCAGGGTAGGAACGAGCAGTACTTC CASSYQGRNEQYF
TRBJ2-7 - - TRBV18 TGTGCCAGCTCACGCGCGGCTGGCGAGCAGTACTTC CASSRAAGEQYF
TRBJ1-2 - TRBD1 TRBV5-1 TGCGCCAGCAGCCCCGGGACAGGGGGTTTGTTTGGCTACACCTTC CASSPGTGGLFGYTF
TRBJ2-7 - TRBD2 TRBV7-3 TGTGCCAGCAGCTTCTCCGGGGGGTCCTACGAGCAGTACTTC CASSFSGGSYEQYF
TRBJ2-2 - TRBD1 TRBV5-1 TGCGCCAGCAGCACGACCGGGACAGGGAACACCGGGGAGCTGTTTTTT CASSTTGTGNTGELFF
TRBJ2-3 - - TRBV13 TGTGCCAGCAGCATTCCCAGGGATACGCAGTATTTT CASSIPRDTQYF
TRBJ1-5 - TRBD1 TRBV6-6 TGTGCCAGCAGACCGTGGGACAGGGGACCTAATCAGCCCCAGCATTTT CASRPWDRGPNQPQHF
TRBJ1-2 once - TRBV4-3 TGCGCCAGCAGCCAAGGGGGGGGTTACGGCCGAGGGAACTATGGCTACACCTTC CASSQGGGYGRGNYGYTF
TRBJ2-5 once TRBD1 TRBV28 TGTGCCAGCAGTCACCCGACAGGGAAAGAGACCCAGTACTTC CASSHPTGKETQYF
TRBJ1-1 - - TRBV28 TGTGCCAGCAGTTCTCAGTTTCCGGGGAACACTGAAGCTTTCTTT CASSSQFPGNTEAFF
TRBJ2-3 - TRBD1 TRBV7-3 TGTGCCAGCAGCCGCTCGGGACAGGTGGCAGATACGCAGTATTTT CASSRSGQVADTQYF
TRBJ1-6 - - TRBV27 TGTGCCAGCAGTTTGGGGGGAACCCTCCACTTT CASSLGGTLHF
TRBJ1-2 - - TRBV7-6 TGTGCCAGCAGCTTGTCACGGGGCGGGGATTTGAATGGCTACACCTTC CASSLSRGGDLNGYTF
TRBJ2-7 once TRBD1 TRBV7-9 TGTGCCAGCAGCTACCTAGGGGGCCCAGCCTACGAGCAGTACTTC CASSYLGGPAYEQYF
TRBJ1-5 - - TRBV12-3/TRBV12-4 TGTGCCAGCAGTTTTAGTAGAAATCAGCCCCAGCATTTT CASSFSRNQPQHF
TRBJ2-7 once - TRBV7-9 TGTGCCAGCAGCTCACAGGGCACCTACGAGCAGTACTTC CASSSQGTYEQYF
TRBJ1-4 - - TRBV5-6 TGTGCCAGCAGCCTCGGGACGGACTATAATGAAAAACTGTTTTTT CASSLGTDYNEKLFF
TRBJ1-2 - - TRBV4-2 TGTGCCAGCAGCCAGTTCGGTTCCTCGTATGGCTACACCTTC CASSQFGSSYGYTF
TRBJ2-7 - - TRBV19 TGTGCCAGTAGTAAAGGTCGGGGTTCCTCCGAGCAGTACTTC CASSKGRGSSEQYF
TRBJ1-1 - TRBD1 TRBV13 TGTGCCAGCAGTCTAAACCGACAGGGGGCAGCTGAAGCTTTCTTT CASSLNRQGAAEAFF
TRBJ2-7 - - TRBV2 TGTGCCAGCGGGGCCTGGGGGGAAAACTCCTACGAGCAGTACTTC CASGAWGENSYEQYF
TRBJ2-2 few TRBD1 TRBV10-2 TGCGCCAGCAGTGAACCAGGGGGAAACGGGGAGCTGTTTTTT CASSEPGGNGELFF
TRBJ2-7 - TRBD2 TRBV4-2 TGTGCCAGCAGCCAAGAGAAGCGGGGGGCGAGCTACGAGCAGTACTTC CASSQEKRGASYEQYF
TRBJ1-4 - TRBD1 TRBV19 TGTGCCAGTAGTATATTCGGGACAGCCTTCAATGAAAAACTGTTTTTT CASSIFGTAFNEKLFF
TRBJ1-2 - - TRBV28 TGTGCCAGCAGAGACCCTCCCAGGGTTGGCTACACCTTC CASRDPPRVGYTF
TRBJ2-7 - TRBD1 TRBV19 TGTGCCAGTGGACAGGGGACCTACGAGCAGTACTTC CASGQGTYEQYF
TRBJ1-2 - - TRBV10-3 TGTGCCATCAGTGAGTCGAGCACCCTGCCCAACTACACCTTC CAISESSTLPNYTF
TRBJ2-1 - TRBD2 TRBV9 TGTGCCAGCAGCGTAGAGGGGGGTGGACTAGCGGGAGGTTGGGGTTCCGGTGAGCAGTTCTTC CASSVEGGGLAGGWGSGEQFF
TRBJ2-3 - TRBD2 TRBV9 TGTGCCAGCAGCGTACGTAAGACTAGCGGGGGACGGAATCCTGCAGATACGCAGTATTTT CASSVRKTSGGRNPADTQYF
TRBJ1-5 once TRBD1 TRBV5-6 TGTGCCAGCAGCTTGGGCAGGGGGATCAATCAGCCCCAGCATTTT CASSLGRGINQPQHF
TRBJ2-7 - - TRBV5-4 TGTGCCAGCAGCTTGCTCGCGGGCCGCGAGCAGTACTTC CASSLLAGREQYF
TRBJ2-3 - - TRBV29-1 TGCAGCGGCGGACATATGAACACAGATACGCAGTATTTT CSGGHMNTDTQYF
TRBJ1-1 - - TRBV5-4 TGTGCCAGCAGCTTACCAGAGAACACTGAAGCTTTCTTT CASSLPENTEAFF
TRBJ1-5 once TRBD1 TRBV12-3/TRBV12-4 TGTGCCAGCAGGGGGACAGGGGATCAGCCCCAGCATTTT CASRGTGDQPQHF
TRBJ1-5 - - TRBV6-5 TGTGCCAGCAGTACCGCAGGGGATGCTCAGCCCCAGCATTTT CASSTAGDAQPQHF
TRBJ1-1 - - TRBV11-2 TGTGCCAGCAGCTTAGGGAGAAAGGTGAACACTGAAGCTTTCTTT CASSLGRKVNTEAFF
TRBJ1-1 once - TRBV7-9 TGTGCCAGCAGCTACATGGGGGGGCTCAACACTGAAGCTTTCTTT CASSYMGGLNTEAFF
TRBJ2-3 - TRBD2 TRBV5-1 TGCGCCAGCAGAATCCGTAGCGGGGGGCCCACAGATACGCAGTATTTT CASRIRSGGPTDTQYF
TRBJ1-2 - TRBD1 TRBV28 TGTGCCAGCAGTCGAGCGCCGACAGGGGCGGGTGGCTACACCTTC CASSRAPTGAGGYTF
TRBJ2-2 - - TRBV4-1 TGCGCCAGCAGCCTTAGACAGGTCCCCGGGGAGCTGTTTTTT CASSLRQVPGELFF
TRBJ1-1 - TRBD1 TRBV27 TGTGCCAGCAGTCTAACCGCAGGGGGCGCAATCACTGAAGCTTTCTTT CASSLTAGGAITEAFF
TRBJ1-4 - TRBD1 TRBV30 TGTGCCTGGGCCTCGGGACAGGGGTCGGAAAAACTGTTTTTT CAWASGQGSEKLFF
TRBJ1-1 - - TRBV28 TGTGCCAGCAGTTTAGGCCAGGGGCAGTGGACTGAAGCTTTCTTT CASSLGQGQWTEAFF
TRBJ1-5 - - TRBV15 TGTGCCACCAGTACCCCCCGGGACATCGGGCAGCCCCAGCATTTT CATSTPRDIGQPQHF
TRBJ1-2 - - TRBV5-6 TGTGCCAGCAGCCTCAGGGCGCCAAACTATGGCTACACCTTC CASSLRAPNYGYTF